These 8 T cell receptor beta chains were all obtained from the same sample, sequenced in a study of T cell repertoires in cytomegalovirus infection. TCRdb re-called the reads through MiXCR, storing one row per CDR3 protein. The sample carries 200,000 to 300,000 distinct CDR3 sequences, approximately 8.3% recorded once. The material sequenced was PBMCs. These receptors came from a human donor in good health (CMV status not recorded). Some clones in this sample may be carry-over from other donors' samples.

CDR3 protein: CSAGRVDEQYF. The CDR3 bases are TGCAGTGCGGGGAGGGTGGACGAGCAGTACTTC. This sequence joins TRBV20-1 and TRBJ2-7; 7 bases align to TRBD2. This CDR3 is 11 amino acids long. Per germline, CDR1 DFQATT and CDR2 SNEGSKA (reference sequence). J gave up 5 bases and V 6 bases, and 4 bases lay outside the gene matches.

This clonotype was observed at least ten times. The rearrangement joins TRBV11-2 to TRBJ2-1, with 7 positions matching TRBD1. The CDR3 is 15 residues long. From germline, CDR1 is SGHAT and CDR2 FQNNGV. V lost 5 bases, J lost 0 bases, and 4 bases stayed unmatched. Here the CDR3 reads CASSQDRSSYNEQFF. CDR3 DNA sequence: TGTGCCAGCAGCCAGGACAGGAGCTCCTACAATGAGCAGTTCTTC.

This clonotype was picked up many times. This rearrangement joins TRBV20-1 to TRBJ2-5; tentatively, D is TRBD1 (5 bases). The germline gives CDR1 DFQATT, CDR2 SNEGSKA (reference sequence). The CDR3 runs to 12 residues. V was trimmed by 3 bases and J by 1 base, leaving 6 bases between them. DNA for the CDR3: TGCAGTGCTAGGACAGTCCAAGAGACCCAGTACTTC. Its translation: CSARTVQETQYF.

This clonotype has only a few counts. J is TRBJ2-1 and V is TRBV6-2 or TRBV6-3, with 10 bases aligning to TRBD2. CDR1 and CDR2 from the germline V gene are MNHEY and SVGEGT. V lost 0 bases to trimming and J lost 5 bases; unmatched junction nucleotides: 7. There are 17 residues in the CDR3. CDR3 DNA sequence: TGTGCCAGCAGTTACTCCCGTAGCGGGGGGACCGACAATGAGCAGTTCTTC. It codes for CASSYSRSGGTDNEQFF.

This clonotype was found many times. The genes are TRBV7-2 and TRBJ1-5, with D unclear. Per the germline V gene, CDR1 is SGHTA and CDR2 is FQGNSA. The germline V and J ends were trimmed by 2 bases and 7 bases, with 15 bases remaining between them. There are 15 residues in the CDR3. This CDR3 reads CASSLNTISGQPQHF. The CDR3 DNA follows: TGTGCCAGCAGCTTAAATACGATTTCGGGCCAGCCCCAGCATTTT.

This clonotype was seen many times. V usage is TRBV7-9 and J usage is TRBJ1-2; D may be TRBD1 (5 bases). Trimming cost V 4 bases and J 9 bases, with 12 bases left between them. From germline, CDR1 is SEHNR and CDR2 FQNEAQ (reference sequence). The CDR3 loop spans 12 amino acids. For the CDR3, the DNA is TGTGCCAGCAGCTCCTCGGGGGGACGCTACACCTTC. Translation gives CASSSSGGRYTF.

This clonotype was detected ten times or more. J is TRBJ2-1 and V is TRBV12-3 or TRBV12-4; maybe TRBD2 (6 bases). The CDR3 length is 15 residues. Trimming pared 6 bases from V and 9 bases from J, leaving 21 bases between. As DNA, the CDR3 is TGTGCCAGCAGACCGGCGGGGTCTACGTTCGGTGAGCAGTTCTTC. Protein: CASRPAGSTFGEQFF.

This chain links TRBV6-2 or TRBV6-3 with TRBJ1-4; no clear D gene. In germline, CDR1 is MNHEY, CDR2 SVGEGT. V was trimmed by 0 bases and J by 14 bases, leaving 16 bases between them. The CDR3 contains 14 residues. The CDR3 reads CASSYSGGPRVLFF. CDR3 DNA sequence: TGTGCCAGCAGTTACTCCGGCGGACCCCGGGTGCTGTTTTTT.